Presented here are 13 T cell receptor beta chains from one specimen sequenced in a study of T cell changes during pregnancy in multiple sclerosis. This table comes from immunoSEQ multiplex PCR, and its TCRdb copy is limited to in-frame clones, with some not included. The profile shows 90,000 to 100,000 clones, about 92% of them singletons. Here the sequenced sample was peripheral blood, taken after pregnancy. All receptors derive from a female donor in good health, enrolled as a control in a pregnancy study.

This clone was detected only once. The CDR3, as DNA: TGTGCCAGCAGTTTGTTGGGGCCGAACACCGGGGAGCTGTTTTTT. It translates to CASSLLGPNTGELFF. The chain recombines TRBV27 with TRBJ2-2; weak D call: TRBD1 (5 bases). The germline V gene has CDR1 MNHEY and CDR2 SMNVEV (reference sequence). The CDR3 runs to 15 residues. Trimming pared 3 bases from V and 0 bases from J, leaving 8 bases between.

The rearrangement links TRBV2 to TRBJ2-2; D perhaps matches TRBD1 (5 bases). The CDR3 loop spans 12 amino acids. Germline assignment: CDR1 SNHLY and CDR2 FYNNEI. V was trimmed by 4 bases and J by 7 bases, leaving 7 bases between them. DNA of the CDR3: TGTGCCAGCAGTGCAGGGATCGGGGAGCTGTTTTTT. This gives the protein CASSAGIGELFF.

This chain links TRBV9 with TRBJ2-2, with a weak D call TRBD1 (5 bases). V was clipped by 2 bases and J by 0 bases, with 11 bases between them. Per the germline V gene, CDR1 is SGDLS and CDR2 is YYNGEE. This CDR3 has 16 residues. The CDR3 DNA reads TGTGCCAGCAGCGTTGGGGCTTACGCGAACACCGGGGAGCTGTTTTTT. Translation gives CASSVGAYANTGELFF.

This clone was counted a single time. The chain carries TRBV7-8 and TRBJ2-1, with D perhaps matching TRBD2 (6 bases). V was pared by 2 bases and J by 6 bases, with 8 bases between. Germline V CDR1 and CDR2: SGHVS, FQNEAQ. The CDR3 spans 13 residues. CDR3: CASSLTSTNEQFF. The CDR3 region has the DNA TGTGCCAGCAGCTTAACTAGCACCAATGAGCAGTTCTTC.

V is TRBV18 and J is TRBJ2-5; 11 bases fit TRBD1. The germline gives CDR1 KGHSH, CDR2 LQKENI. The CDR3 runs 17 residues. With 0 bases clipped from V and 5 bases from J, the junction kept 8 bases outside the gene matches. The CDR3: CASSPPLGQGVWETQYF. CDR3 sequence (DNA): TGTGCCAGCTCACCACCGTTGGGACAGGGGGTTTGGGAGACCCAGTACTTC.

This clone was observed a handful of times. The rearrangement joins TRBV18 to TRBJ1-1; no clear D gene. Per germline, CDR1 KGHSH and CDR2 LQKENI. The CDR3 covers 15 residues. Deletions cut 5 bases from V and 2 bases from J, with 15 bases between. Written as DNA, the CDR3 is TGTGCCAGCTCATCTCCCCGAGGTCGTAACACTGAAGCTTTCTTT. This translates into CASSSPRGRNTEAFF.

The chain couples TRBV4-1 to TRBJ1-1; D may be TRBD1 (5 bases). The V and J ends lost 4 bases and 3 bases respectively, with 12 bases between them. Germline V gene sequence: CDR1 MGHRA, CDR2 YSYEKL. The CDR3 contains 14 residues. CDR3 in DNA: TGCGCCAGCAGCCCAGAGGGGCGGCACACTGAAGCTTTCTTT. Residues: CASSPEGRHTEAFF.

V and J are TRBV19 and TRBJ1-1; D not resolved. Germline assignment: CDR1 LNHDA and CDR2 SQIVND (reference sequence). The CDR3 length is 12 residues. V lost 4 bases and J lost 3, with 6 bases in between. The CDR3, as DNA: TGTGCCAGTAGTACGGGGTACACTGAAGCTTTCTTT. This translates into CASSTGYTEAFF.

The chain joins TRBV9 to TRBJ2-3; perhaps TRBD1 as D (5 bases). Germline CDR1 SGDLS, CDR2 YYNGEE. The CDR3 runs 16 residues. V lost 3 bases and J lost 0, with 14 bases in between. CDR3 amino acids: CASSAFQGSSTDTQYF. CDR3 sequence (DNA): TGTGCCAGCAGCGCCTTCCAGGGTAGTAGCACAGATACGCAGTATTTT.

CDR3: CASSSGQTLETQYF. Written as DNA, the CDR3 is TGTGCCAGTAGTTCGGGACAGACTTTAGAGACCCAGTACTTC. This chain links TRBV19 with TRBJ2-5; 7 bases line up with TRBD1. The CDR3 contains 14 residues. J was trimmed by 4 bases and V by 5 bases; bases with no gene match: 7. Germline CDR1 reads LNHDA; CDR2 reads SQIVND (reference sequence).

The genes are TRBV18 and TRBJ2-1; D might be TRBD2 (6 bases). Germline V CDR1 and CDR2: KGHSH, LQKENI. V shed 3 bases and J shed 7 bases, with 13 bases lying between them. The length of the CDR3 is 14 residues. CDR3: CASSPTGGENEQFF. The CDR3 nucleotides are TGTGCCAGCTCACCCACAGGCGGGGAGAATGAGCAGTTCTTC.

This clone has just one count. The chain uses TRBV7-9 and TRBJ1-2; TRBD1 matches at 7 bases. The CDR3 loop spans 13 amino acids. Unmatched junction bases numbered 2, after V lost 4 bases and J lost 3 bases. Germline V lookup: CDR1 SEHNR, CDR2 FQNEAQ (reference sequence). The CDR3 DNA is TGTGCCAGCAGCTCGGGACAGTACTATGGCTACACCTTC. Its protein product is CASSSGQYYGYTF.

This CDR3 reads CSGGDGIVYGYTF. DNA of the CDR3: TGCAGCGGGGGGGACGGTATAGTCTATGGCTACACCTTC. The rearrangement uses TRBV29-1 and TRBJ1-2; possible D gene TRBD1, 5 bases. CDR3 length equals 13 residues. Germline CDR1 SQVTM, CDR2 ANQGSEA. Trimming shortened V by 7 bases and J by 4 bases, and 16 bases separated the two germline ends.